One sample yielded the 6 T cell receptor beta chains listed below, sequenced in a study of CD4+ T cells in melanoma. Measured with immunoSEQ multiplex PCR; TCRdb has only the in-frame clones, and not every one. In the table there are 13,000 or so clones, about 74% of which are singletons. Material: cells from a culture (not recorded whether cultured in vitro). The source of these receptors is a human donor with melanoma.

This rearrangement joins TRBV11-1 to TRBJ1-2, with D unresolved. The germline V gene has CDR1 SGHAT and CDR2 FQDESV (reference sequence). The CDR3 extends over 13 amino acids. Trimming shortened V by 4 bases and J by 8 bases, and 14 bases separated the two germline ends. CDR3 region: CASSSIENFGYTF. The DNA for the CDR3 is TGTGCCAGCAGCTCAATCGAAAACTTCGGCTACACCTTC. The full variable domain, its missing parts supplied by reference TRBV11-1 and TRBJ1-2, is EAEVAQSPRYKITEKSQAVAFWCDPISGHATLYWYRQILGQGPELLVQFQDESVVDDSQLPKDRFSAERLKGVDSTLKIQPAELGDSAMYLCASSSIENFGYTFGSGTRLTVV.

V usage is TRBV5-1 and J usage is TRBJ1-1, with D unclear. The CDR3 has 15 residues. CDR1 and CDR2 (germline): SGHRS, YFSETQ. Deletions cut 2 bases from V and 4 bases from J, with 15 bases between. CDR3 sequence: CASSFLAPPGTEAFF. The CDR3 DNA sequence: TGCGCCAGCAGCTTTCTGGCCCCTCCGGGCACTGAAGCTTTCTTT.

The chain uses TRBV6-1 and TRBJ1-2; 7 nucleotides agree with TRBD1. In germline, CDR1 is MNHNS, CDR2 SASEGT. V trimming: 6 bases; J trimming: 1 base; junction bases outside the gene matches: 5. There are 14 residues in the CDR3. The CDR3 DNA reads as TGTGCCAGCAGGCAACGGGACAGTAACTATGGCTACACCTTC. It translates to CASRQRDSNYGYTF.

This chain connects TRBV7-2 to TRBJ2-3; the D gene is possibly TRBD1 (5 bases). The length of the CDR3 is 13 residues. Germline-derived CDR1 and CDR2 are SGHTA and FQGNSA. Trimming shortened V by 2 bases and J by 4 bases, and 7 bases separated the two germline ends. This CDR3 is CASSLLGPDTQYF. The CDR3, as DNA: TGTGCCAGCAGCTTACTGGGGCCAGATACGCAGTATTTT. Looking up the rest from reference TRBV7-2 and TRBJ2-3 gives the full variable domain: GAGVSQSPSNKVTEKGKDVELRCDPISGHTALYWYRQSLGQGLEFLIYFQGNSAPDKSGLPSDRFSAERTGGSVSTLTIQRTQQEDSAVYLCASSLLGPDTQYFGPGTRLTVL.

This clone was recorded a few times. J is TRBJ1-2 and V is TRBV27; 7 bases fit TRBD1. V was clipped by 6 bases and J by 8 bases; unmatched bases: 3. CDR3 length: 11 residues. CDR1 MNHEY and CDR2 SMNVEV come from the germline V gene (reference sequence). The CDR3 here is CASRTGNGYTF. The CDR3 DNA follows: TGTGCCAGCAGGACAGGGAACGGCTACACCTTC.

The V call is TRBV21-1, the J call TRBJ2-7; the table names TRBD1, a call not compared with the DNA. TRBV21-1 is noted as a pseudogene. The CDR3 loop spans 16 amino acids. DNA for the CDR3: TGTGCCAGCAGCAAAGCCCGTGCCAGGGGGTGGTCCGAGCAGTACTTC. This translates into CASSKARARGWSEQYF.